This T cell receptor (beta chain) was captured in a study of blood T cell repertoires in COVID-19. Study as a whole: The United States, Italy and Spain provided the acute and convalescent COVID-19 samples. Sources were T cells, B-cell-depleted T cells, or PBMCs; the material itself was cDNA or gDNA.

As handled by the study authors: Estimation of nucleated cell counts was performed using reference gene primer amplification. The assay was immunoSEQ multiplex PCR, and TCRdb's table has in-frame clones only and misses some. The V and J calls and clone size were taken over from that table, and D and trimming were inferred from the DNA. The profile shows 350,000 to 400,000 clones, roughly 90% of them singletons. Researchers sorted participants into cohorts using their self-reported clinical history. The J segment lost 4 bases and the V segment lost 4 bases, leaving 3 bases of the junction unmatched. This CDR3 contains 16 residues. Looked up from germline, CDR1 is SEHNR and CDR2 is FQNEAQ (reference sequence).

The material sequenced was PBMCs or T cells enriched from blood (not recorded which). The J gene is TRBJ2-2, the V gene TRBV7-9; 13 positions agree with TRBD2. The sequence derives from a young woman with acute COVID-19. The CDR3 loop reads CASSSRTSGSTGELFF. The DNA for the CDR3 is TGTGCCAGCAGCTCCCGGACTAGCGGGAGCACCGGGGAGCTGTTTTTT.